These 19 T cell receptor beta chains share one sample of origin, sequenced in a study of response to subunit inactivated influenza vaccine. TCRdb re-called the RT-PCR reads with MiXCR, one entry per CDR3 protein. The sample has 540,000 or so distinct CDR3 sequences; 10% to 15% are singletons. Specimen: PBMCs from blood, collected around seven weeks after vaccination. All receptors derive from a man aged 50-60 years who received an inactivated influenza vaccine.

The rearrangement joins TRBV7-3 to TRBJ2-1; TRBD2 matches 8 bases. The CDR3 consists of 16 residues. Germline CDR1 is SGHTA and CDR2 is FQGTGA. V lost 5 bases and J lost 6; bases outside the gene matches: 12. CDR3 sequence reads: CASSPGTSGGGNEQFF. CDR3 bases: TGTGCCAGCAGCCCAGGAACTAGCGGAGGGGGCAATGAGCAGTTCTTC.

The chain combines TRBV7-2 with TRBJ2-4; D perhaps matches TRBD1 (7 bases). V shed 5 bases and J shed 4 bases, with 12 bases lying between them. The germline gives CDR1 SGHTA, CDR2 FQGNSA. This CDR3 contains 14 residues. Here the CDR3 DNA reads TGTGCCAGCAGCCCGCGGGACAGAAAAAACATTCAGTACTTC. It translates to CASSPRDRKNIQYF.

The rearrangement joins TRBV5-1 to TRBJ2-1, with D perhaps TRBD2 (6 bases). This CDR3 has 16 amino acids. Trimming shortened V by 1 base and J by 2 bases, and 13 bases separated the two germline ends. The germline V gene has CDR1 SGHRS and CDR2 YFSETQ. The CDR3 loop is CASSLYEGRPYNEQFF. Written as DNA, the CDR3 is TGCGCCAGCAGCTTGTATGAAGGGAGGCCCTACAATGAGCAGTTCTTC. The complete variable domain, with remaining parts taken from reference TRBV5-1 and TRBJ2-1, reads KAGVTQTPRYLIKTRGQQVTLSCSPISGHRSVSWYQQTPGQGLQFLFEYFSETQRNKGNFPGRFSGRQFSNSRSEMNVSTLELGDSALYLCASSLYEGRPYNEQFFGPGTRLTVL.

Many counts were recorded for this clonotype. The rearrangement uses TRBV12-3 or TRBV12-4 and TRBJ2-7; 8 bases match TRBD2. With V trimmed by 6 bases and J by 6 bases, 7 bases remained unmatched. The CDR3 is made up of 13 amino acids. In DNA, the CDR3 is TGTGCCAGCAGGCTTCGGGAGGGGCGCGAGCAGTACTTC. Its translation: CASRLREGREQYF.

This clonotype was observed a handful of times. V and J are TRBV7-9 and TRBJ1-1; D is undetermined. V lost 1 base and J 7 bases, leaving 7 bases between the germline ends. Germline V CDR1 and CDR2: SEHNR, FQNEAQ (reference sequence). The CDR3 runs to 12 residues. Written as DNA, the CDR3 is TGTGCCAGCAGCTTAGGACTGGATGAAGCTTTCTTT. It yields the protein CASSLGLDEAFF. Complete variable domain (other parts from reference TRBV7-9 and TRBJ1-1): DTGVSQNPRHKITKRGQNVTFRCDPISEHNRLYWYRQTLGQGPEFLTYFQNEAQLEKSRLLSDRFSAERPKGSFSTLEIQRTEQGDSAMYLCASSLGLDEAFFGQGTRLTVV.

The table lists this clonotype with many counts. The chain combines TRBV12-3 or TRBV12-4 with TRBJ2-7; TRBD2 matches at 11 bases. The length of the CDR3 is 15 residues. V lost 6 bases and J lost 6; bases outside the gene matches: 10. CDR3 sequence (DNA): TGTGCCAGCAGCCGAACTAGCGGGGGAGCCTTCGAGCAGTACTTC. Translating gives CASSRTSGGAFEQYF.

The table lists this clonotype with a few counts. CDR3 in amino acids: CATSRGRSHGATTQYF. The CDR3 region has the DNA TGTGCCACCAGCAGAGGACGTAGCCATGGGGCGACGACCCAGTACTTC. This chain uses TRBV15 with TRBJ2-5; the D gene is possibly TRBD1 (5 bases). Germline V CDR1 and CDR2: LNHNV, YYDKDF (reference sequence). V was trimmed by 1 base and J by 7 bases, leaving 19 bases between them. This CDR3 has 16 residues.

This clonotype showed up just a few times. The V and J genes are TRBV20-1 and TRBJ2-1; D is uncertain. Germline V CDR1 and CDR2: DFQATT, SNEGSKA (reference sequence). Trimming pared 2 bases from V and 6 bases from J, leaving 11 bases between. CDR3 size: 13 residues. CDR3 in DNA: TGCAGTGCTAGAACGTACAAATCCAATGAGCAGTTCTTC. As protein: CSARTYKSNEQFF.

This sequence joins TRBV20-1 and TRBJ1-4; TRBD1 matches at 8 bases. CDR1 and CDR2 from the germline V gene are DFQATT and SNEGSKA (reference sequence). The CDR3 loop spans 14 amino acids. The ends lost 6 bases at V and 3 bases at J; junction bases unmatched: 6. The CDR3 DNA reads TGCAGTGCCGAAGACAGGGGTGCTAATGAAAAACTGTTTTTT. Translating gives CSAEDRGANEKLFF.

This rearrangement joins TRBV4-3 to TRBJ2-2; tentative D call: TRBD2 (6 bases). Trimming left V 0 bases short and J 2 bases short, with 13 bases between. Germline assignment: CDR1 LGHNA and CDR2 YSLEER. The CDR3 extends over 17 amino acids. CDR3 DNA: TGCGCCAGCAGCCAAGATCGTAGCGGTCTTAACACCGGGGAGCTGTTTTTT. This codes for CASSQDRSGLNTGELFF.

The V gene is TRBV20-1, the J gene TRBJ1-2, with 9 bases lining up with TRBD1. Germline loops: CDR1 DFQATT, CDR2 SNEGSKA (reference sequence). With 1 base clipped from V and 8 bases from J, the junction kept 5 bases outside the gene matches. The CDR3 is 13 amino acids. DNA of the CDR3: TGCAGTGCTAGAGTAGAGGGACAGGGAGGCTACACCTTC. This sequence encodes CSARVEGQGGYTF.

The V call is TRBV6-4, the J call TRBJ2-3; maybe TRBD2 (6 bases). CDR3 length: 16 amino acids. The germline gives CDR1 MRHNA, CDR2 SNTAGT. V lost 4 bases to trimming and J lost 0 bases, with 14 bases between them. In DNA, the CDR3 is TGTGCCAGCAGTGCCGTCCTCGGGACTAGCACAGATACGCAGTATTTT. This sequence encodes CASSAVLGTSTDTQYF.

This clonotype was detected a few times. J is TRBJ2-5 and V is TRBV29-1; D possibly corresponds to TRBD1 (5 bases). V was shortened by 4 bases and J by 2 bases, with 11 bases between the two germline ends. This CDR3 is built from 13 residues. Germline V gene lookup returns CDR1 SQVTM and CDR2 ANQGSEA. CDR3 coding DNA: TGCAGCGTTGTCAGGGCGAATCAAGAGACCCAGTACTTC. It codes for CSVVRANQETQYF.

The rearrangement links TRBV6-1 to TRBJ2-5; maybe TRBD2 (6 bases). The CDR3 length is 14 residues. V lost 7 bases to trimming and J lost 2 bases, with 14 bases between them. The germline V gene encodes CDR1 MNHNS and CDR2 SASEGT. CDR3 DNA: TGTGCCAGCACCCCTCGGACTATACAAGAGACCCAGTACTTC. It specifies CASTPRTIQETQYF.

The V call is TRBV7-9, the J call TRBJ2-1; 10 positions agree with TRBD2. The V gene's germline CDR1 is SEHNR and CDR2 FQNEAQ (reference sequence). There are 17 residues in the CDR3. Losses at the gene ends were 1 base for V and 8 bases for J; bases not matched to a gene: 11. The CDR3 region has the DNA TGTGCCAGCAGCTTAGTTCTAGCGGGAGAGGCTGTCGATGAGCAGTTCTTC. It is translated as CASSLVLAGEAVDEQFF.

Many counts were recorded for this clonotype. The genes are TRBV20-1 and TRBJ2-4; 8 bases agree with TRBD1. V trimming: 6 bases; J trimming: 1 base; junction bases outside the gene matches: 8. This CDR3 spans 15 amino acids. In germline, CDR1 is DFQATT, CDR2 SNEGSKA (reference sequence). Here the CDR3 reads CSARNDRGAKNIQYF. In DNA, the CDR3 is TGCAGTGCCAGGAACGACAGGGGTGCCAAAAACATTCAGTACTTC.

DNA for the CDR3: TGTGCCAGCAGCCCGACCTTTGCGTCCTACGAGCAGTACTTC. Protein product: CASSPTFASYEQYF. The J gene is TRBJ2-7, the V gene TRBV7-2; D not certain. Per germline, CDR1 SGHTA and CDR2 FQGNSA. The CDR3 covers 14 residues. The ends were cut back, 5 bases at V and 1 base at J, with 12 bases in the middle.

This clonotype occurred a few times. The chain employs TRBV20-1 and TRBJ2-7, with a weak D call TRBD1 (6 bases). Germline CDR1 is DFQATT and CDR2 is SNEGSKA (reference sequence). The CDR3 is made up of 14 amino acids. V lost 4 bases and J lost 2, with 15 bases in between. As DNA, the CDR3 is TGCAGTGCTATAGACAGGAAAATAACCTACGAGCAGTACTTC. Translating it yields CSAIDRKITYEQYF.

This clonotype was detected ten times or more. V usage is TRBV9 and J usage is TRBJ2-3; D remains ambiguous. The V gene lost 0 bases and the J gene lost 4 bases, with 12 bases spanning the gap. Per germline, CDR1 SGDLS and CDR2 YYNGEE. CDR3 length equals 15 residues. The CDR3 coding sequence is TGTGCCAGCAGCGTAGTTTGGGGAAGCGCAGATACGCAGTATTTT. This sequence encodes CASSVVWGSADTQYF.